Sequencing of this T cell receptor (beta chain) was carried out in a study of T-cell reconstitution after alpha-beta-depleted transplantation in children. Study conclusions and caveats: Newly produced T cells mostly accounted for T-cell counts and diversity one year post-transplant. Elevated TCRbeta diversity at day 60 was traced, in some patients, to surviving recipient T cells and thymic progenitors.

Germline loops: CDR1 SQVTM, CDR2 ANQGSEA. The V end lost 1 base, the J end lost 8 bases, and 11 bases lay between the germline ends. CDR3 size: 12 residues. This clonotype has just a few counts. The antigen is unknown. The TCRbeta library incorporated unique molecular identifiers. TCRdb fed the PCR reads into MiXCR, producing one record per CDR3 protein. The sample comprises fewer than 250,000 distinct CDR3 sequences, roughly 15% of which are singletons, and about two fifths rests with the top ten. The rearrangement links TRBV29-1 to TRBJ1-2; D gene uncertain. The sequencing here drew on PBMCs, mostly from graft donor cells, taken 360 days after TCRalphabeta/CD19-depleted stem cell transplant. The TCR comes from a male patient under 10 years old who had a stem cell transplant for acute lymphoblastic leukemia, so the T cells may come from the graft donor. The CDR3 loop reads CSVEGEEAGYTF. CDR3 DNA sequence: TGCAGCGTTGAAGGGGAAGAGGCGGGCTACACCTTC.